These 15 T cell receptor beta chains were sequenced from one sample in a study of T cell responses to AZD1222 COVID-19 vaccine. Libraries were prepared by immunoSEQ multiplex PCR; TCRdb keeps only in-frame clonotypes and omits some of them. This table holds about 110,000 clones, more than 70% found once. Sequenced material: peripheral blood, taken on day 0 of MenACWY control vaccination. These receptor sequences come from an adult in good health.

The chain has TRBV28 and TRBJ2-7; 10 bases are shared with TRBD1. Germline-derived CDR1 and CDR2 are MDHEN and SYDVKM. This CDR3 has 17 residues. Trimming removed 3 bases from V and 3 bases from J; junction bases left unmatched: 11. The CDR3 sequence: CASSFSVWDRGIYEQYF. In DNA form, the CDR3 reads TGTGCCAGCAGTTTCTCGGTGTGGGACAGGGGTATCTACGAGCAGTACTTC.

The CDR3 nucleotides read TGTGCCAGCAGCTTAGGTCTCTATAGCACAGATACGCAGTATTTT. Translated: CASSLGLYSTDTQYF. This rearrangement joins TRBV7-2 to TRBJ2-3; unclear D gene. Germline V gene sequence: CDR1 SGHTA, CDR2 FQGNSA. The CDR3 runs 15 residues. Trimming removed 1 base from V and 0 bases from J, with 8 bases in between.

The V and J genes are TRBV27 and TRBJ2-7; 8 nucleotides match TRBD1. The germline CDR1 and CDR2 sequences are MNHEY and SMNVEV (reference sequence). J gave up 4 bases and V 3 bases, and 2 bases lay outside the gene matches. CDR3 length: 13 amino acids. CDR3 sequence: CASSLGQEYEQYF. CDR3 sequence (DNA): TGTGCCAGCAGTTTGGGACAGGAGTACGAGCAGTACTTC.

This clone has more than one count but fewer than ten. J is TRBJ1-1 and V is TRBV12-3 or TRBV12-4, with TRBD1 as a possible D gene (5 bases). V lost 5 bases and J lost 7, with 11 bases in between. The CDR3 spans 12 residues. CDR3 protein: CASSTPGFEAFF. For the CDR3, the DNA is TGTGCCAGCAGTACCCCAGGGTTTGAAGCTTTCTTT.

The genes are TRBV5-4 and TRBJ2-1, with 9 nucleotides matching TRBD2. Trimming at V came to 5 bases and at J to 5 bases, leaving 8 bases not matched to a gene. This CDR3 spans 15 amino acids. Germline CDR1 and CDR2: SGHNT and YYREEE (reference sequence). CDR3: CASSSLAGNNNEQFF. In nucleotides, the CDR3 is TGTGCCAGCAGTTCTCTAGCGGGGAACAACAATGAGCAGTTCTTC.

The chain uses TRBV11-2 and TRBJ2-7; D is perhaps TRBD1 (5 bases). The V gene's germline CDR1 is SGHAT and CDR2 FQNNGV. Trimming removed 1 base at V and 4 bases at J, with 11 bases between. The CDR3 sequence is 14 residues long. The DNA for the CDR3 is TGTGCCAGCAGCTTAGGGGGCGGCAGATACGAGCAGTACTTC. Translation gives CASSLGGGRYEQYF.

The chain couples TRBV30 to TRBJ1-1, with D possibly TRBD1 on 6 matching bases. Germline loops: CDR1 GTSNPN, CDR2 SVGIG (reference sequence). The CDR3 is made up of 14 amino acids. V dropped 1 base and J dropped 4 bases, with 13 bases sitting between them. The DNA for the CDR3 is TGTGCCTGGAGTGACGGGGGCTATAGCACTGAAGCTTTCTTT. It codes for CAWSDGGYSTEAFF.

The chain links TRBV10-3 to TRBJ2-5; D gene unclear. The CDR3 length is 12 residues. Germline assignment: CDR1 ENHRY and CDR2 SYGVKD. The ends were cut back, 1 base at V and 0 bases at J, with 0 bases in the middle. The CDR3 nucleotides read TGTGCCATCAGTGAGTACCAAGAGACCCAGTACTTC. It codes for CAISEYQETQYF.

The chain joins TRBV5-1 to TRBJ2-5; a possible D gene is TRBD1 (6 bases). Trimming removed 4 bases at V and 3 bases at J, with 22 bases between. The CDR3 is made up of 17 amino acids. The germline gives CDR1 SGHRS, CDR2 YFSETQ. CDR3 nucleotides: TGCGCCAGCAGCACCGGAAGGGGGTCCCAGGTGGAAGAGACCCAGTACTTC. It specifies CASSTGRGSQVEETQYF.

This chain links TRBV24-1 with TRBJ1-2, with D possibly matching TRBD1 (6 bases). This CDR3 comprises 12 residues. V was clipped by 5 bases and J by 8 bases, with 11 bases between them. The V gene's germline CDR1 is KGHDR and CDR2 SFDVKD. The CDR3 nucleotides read TGTGCCACCAGTGTTCCAGGGGTCGGCTACACCTTC. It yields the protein CATSVPGVGYTF.

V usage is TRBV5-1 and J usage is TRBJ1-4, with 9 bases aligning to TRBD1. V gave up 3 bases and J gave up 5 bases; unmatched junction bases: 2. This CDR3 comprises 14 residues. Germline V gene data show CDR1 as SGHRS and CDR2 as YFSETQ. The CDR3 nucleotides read TGCGCCAGCAGCTACGGACAGGGGAATGAAAAACTGTTTTTT. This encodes CASSYGQGNEKLFF.

The chain's CDR3 is CASSQDRGTLRSYEQYF. CDR3 bases: TGCGCCAGCAGCCAAGACCGGGGGACACTCAGGAGCTACGAGCAGTACTTC. V is TRBV4-3 and J is TRBJ2-7; D could derive from TRBD1 or TRBD2 (6 bases each). With 0 bases removed from V and 3 bases from J, the gap between germline ends came to 18 bases. Germline assignment: CDR1 LGHNA and CDR2 YSLEER. The CDR3 spans 17 residues.

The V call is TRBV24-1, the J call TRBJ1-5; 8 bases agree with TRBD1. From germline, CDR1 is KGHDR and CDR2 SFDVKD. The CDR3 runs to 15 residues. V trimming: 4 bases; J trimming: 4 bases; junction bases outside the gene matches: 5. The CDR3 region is CATSDQDRENQPQHF. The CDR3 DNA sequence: TGTGCCACCAGTGACCAGGACAGGGAGAATCAGCCCCAGCATTTT.

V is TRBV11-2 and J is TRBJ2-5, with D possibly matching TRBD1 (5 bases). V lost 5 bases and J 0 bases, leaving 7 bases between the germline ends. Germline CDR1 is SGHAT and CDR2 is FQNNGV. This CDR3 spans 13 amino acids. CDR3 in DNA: TGTGCCAGCAGCCGACAGAACCAAGAGACCCAGTACTTC. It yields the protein CASSRQNQETQYF.

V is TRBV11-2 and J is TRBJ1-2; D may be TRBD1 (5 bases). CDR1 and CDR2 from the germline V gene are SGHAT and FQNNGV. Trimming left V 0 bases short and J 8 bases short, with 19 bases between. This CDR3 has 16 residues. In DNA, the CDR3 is TGTGCCAGCAGCTTAGATCATGAAGCGCAGGGTGAAGGCTACACCTTC. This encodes CASSLDHEAQGEGYTF.